The 4 T cell receptor beta chains reported below all come from one sample, sequenced in a study of graft-versus-host responses after intestinal transplantation. The protocol was immunoSEQ multiplex PCR, while the TCRdb copy is restricted to in-frame clones and leaves out a portion. The sample records approximately 15,000 clones, around 90% being singletons. The input for sequencing was PBMCs, taken approximately 15 weeks after intestinal transplant. These receptors were obtained from a human patient who received an intestinal transplant, so some T cells may come from the graft donor.

This chain uses TRBV19 with TRBJ2-1; TRBD1 aligns across 12 bases. CDR3 size: 15 residues. The V and J ends lost 3 bases and 9 bases, in that order; junction bases with no gene match: 6. The germline V gene has CDR1 LNHDA and CDR2 SQIVND (reference sequence). The CDR3 reads CASSILGTGGVEQFF. DNA of the CDR3: TGTGCCAGTAGTATCCTCGGGACAGGGGGCGTTGAGCAGTTCTTC. Full variable domain (remainder filled in from reference TRBV19 and TRBJ2-1): DGGITQSPKYLFRKEGQNVTLSCEQNLNHDAMYWYRQDPGQGLRLIYYSQIVNDFQKGDIAEGYSVSREKKESFPLTVTSAQKNPTAFYLCASSILGTGGVEQFFGPGTRLTVL.

This chain joins TRBV28 and TRBJ2-4, with D perhaps TRBD2 (7 bases). V shed 3 bases and J shed 3 bases, with 21 bases lying between them. This CDR3 is 18 amino acids long. Germline CDR1 and CDR2: MDHEN and SYDVKM. CDR3 DNA: TGTGCCAGCAGTTTGAGGGGGTGGGGAGGGGAAGTCAAAAACATTCAGTACTTC. Encoded protein: CASSLRGWGGEVKNIQYF.

The V gene is TRBV6-5, the J gene TRBJ2-5; D not certain. Per germline, CDR1 MNHEY and CDR2 SVGAGI. This CDR3 spans 12 amino acids. The V and J ends lost 5 bases and 3 bases respectively, with 7 bases between them. The CDR3 DNA is TGTGCCAGCAGTGAGCAGAAAGAGACCCAGTACTTC. It specifies CASSEQKETQYF.

The chain recombines TRBV4-2 with TRBJ1-6; 9 bases fit TRBD1. The trim removed 1 base at V and 5 bases at J, leaving 0 bases unmatched. Germline V gene sequence: CDR1 LGHNA, CDR2 YNFKEQ. The CDR3 consists of 15 residues. The DNA of the CDR3 is TGTGCCAGCAGCCAAGGACAGGGGGATAATTCACCCCTCCACTTT. As protein: CASSQGQGDNSPLHF.